The present TCR beta chain was sequenced within a study of T cells in Graves' hyperthyroidism and ophthalmopathy. General study findings and limits: Ophthalmopathy was told apart from stable hyperthyroidism by a 13 V-J model.

Researchers amplified the TCR beta CDR3 regions from RNA transcripts. With the HTBI primer set, the TCR CDR3 went through a first round of RT-PCR. Via MiXCR, TCRdb re-called the multiplex PCR reads, giving one row per CDR3 protein. The sample records 550,000 to 600,000 distinct CDR3 sequences, about 43% being singletons. CDR1 and CDR2 from the germline V gene are DFQATT and SNEGSKA (reference sequence). This CDR3 spans 13 amino acids. Trimming took off 2 bases at V and 4 bases at J, with 11 bases between the two ends. Note on this clonotype: Its antigen is as yet unknown.

Sample: peripheral blood or thyroid tissue (not recorded which). This sequence was found in an adult woman with Graves' disease, either hyperthyroidism or ophthalmopathy (not recorded which). V and J are TRBV20-1 and TRBJ2-5; D might be TRBD1 or TRBD2, each matching 5 bases. The CDR3 sequence is CSARSSGGETQYF. For the CDR3, the DNA is TGCAGTGCTAGATCATCTGGGGGAGAGACCCAGTACTTC.